These 5 T cell receptor beta chains share one sample of origin, sequenced in a study of blood T cell repertoires in COVID-19. Using immunoSEQ multiplex PCR, the repertoire was profiled, and TCRdb retains in-frame clones only, with some absent. Counted here are under 50,000 clones, 92% occurring once; the ten biggest clones make up 9.5% to 15%. Sequenced input: peripheral blood. The receptors stem from a human donor in a cohort sampled during active COVID-19.

This chain joins TRBV10-3 and TRBJ2-3; 11 positions agree with TRBD2. V lost 3 bases to trimming and J lost 11 bases; unmatched junction nucleotides: 16. Germline V lookup: CDR1 ENHRY, CDR2 SYGVKD. The CDR3 is 17 amino acids. Written as DNA, the CDR3 is TGTGCCATCAGTGACCTACGGACTAGCGGGCCCCGAAGGTTGCAGTATTTT. Its translation: CAISDLRTSGPRRLQYF.

This clone was seen only a few times. This CDR3 is CASMGQGWNYGYTF. The DNA of the CDR3 is TGTGCCAGCATGGGACAGGGGTGGAACTATGGCTACACCTTC. The chain joins TRBV2 to TRBJ1-2; 10 bases are shared with TRBD1. This CDR3 region has 14 residues. V trimming: 7 bases; J trimming: 2 bases; junction bases outside the gene matches: 4. Per germline, CDR1 SNHLY and CDR2 FYNNEI.

V is TRBV15 and J is TRBJ2-1, with a tentative D call TRBD2 (6 bases). Per the germline V gene, CDR1 is LNHNV and CDR2 is YYDKDF (reference sequence). The CDR3 contains 17 residues. The V end lost 3 bases, the J end lost 8 bases, and 23 bases lay between the germline ends. The CDR3 loop reads CATSSFFGTGRLDEQFF. DNA for the CDR3: TGTGCCACCAGCAGTTTCTTTGGGACTGGAAGGTTGGATGAGCAGTTCTTC.

This sequence joins TRBV7-6 and TRBJ1-3, with 8 bases lining up with TRBD1. Germline V gives CDR1 SGHVS, CDR2 FNYEAQ. The CDR3 consists of 15 residues. The V gene end was trimmed by 5 bases and the J gene end by 6 bases; junction bases not matched to a gene: 9. In DNA, the CDR3 is TGTGCCAGCAGCCCGAGACAGGGGATCGTAAACACCATATATTTT. Protein sequence: CASSPRQGIVNTIYF. Looking up the rest from reference TRBV7-6 and TRBJ1-3 gives the full variable domain: GAGVSQSPRYKVTKRGQDVALRCDPISGHVSLYWYRQALGQGPEFLTYFNYEAQQDKSGLPNDRFSAERPEGSISTLTIQRTEQRDSAMYRCASSPRQGIVNTIYFGEGSWLTVV.

The rearrangement links TRBV5-5 to TRBJ2-1; 7 bases match TRBD2. The CDR3 extends over 16 amino acids. V dropped 5 bases and J dropped 5; count of bases not matched to a gene: 13. Germline CDR1 reads SGHKS; CDR2 reads YYEKEE (reference sequence). The CDR3 spells CASSYRTSAPNNEQFF. The CDR3 coding sequence is TGTGCCAGCAGTTACCGTACTAGCGCACCAAACAATGAGCAGTTCTTC.